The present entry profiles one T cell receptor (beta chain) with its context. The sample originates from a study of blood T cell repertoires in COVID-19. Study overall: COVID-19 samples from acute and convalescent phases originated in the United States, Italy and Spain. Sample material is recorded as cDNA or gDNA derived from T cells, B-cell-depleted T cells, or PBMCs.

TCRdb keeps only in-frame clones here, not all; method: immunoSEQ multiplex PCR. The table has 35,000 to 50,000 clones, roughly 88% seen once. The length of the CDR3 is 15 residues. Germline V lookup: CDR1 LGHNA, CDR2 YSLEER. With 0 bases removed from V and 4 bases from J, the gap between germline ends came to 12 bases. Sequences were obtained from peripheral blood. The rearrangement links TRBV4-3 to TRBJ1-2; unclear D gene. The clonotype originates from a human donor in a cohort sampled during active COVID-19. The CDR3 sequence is CASSQDRGRAYGYTF. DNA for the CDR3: TGCGCCAGCAGCCAAGATCGAGGGAGGGCCTATGGCTACACCTTC.